Listed here are 12 T cell receptor beta chains from one sample, sequenced in a study of OX40 agonist ivuxolimab in advanced cancers. This table comes from immunoSEQ multiplex PCR, and its TCRdb copy is limited to in-frame clones, with some not included. The sample has approximately 90,000 clones, around nine tenths seen once. Sequenced material: CD4+ or CD8+ T cells sorted from blood, taken in a trial of the OX40 agonist ivuxolimab. These TCRs come from an adult with an advanced solid tumor such as melanoma, head and neck, liver or kidney cancer.

The chain uses TRBV6-4 and TRBJ2-3; 10 positions match TRBD2. Germline CDR1 reads MRHNA; CDR2 reads SNTAGT. The V and J ends lost 8 bases and 3 bases, in that order; junction bases with no gene match: 5. The CDR3 is 14 residues long. As DNA, the CDR3 is TGTGCCAGCGGAGCGGGAGGGGGAACAGATACGCAGTATTTT. This sequence encodes CASGAGGGTDTQYF.

This chain connects TRBV18 to TRBJ2-3; 14 nucleotides agree with TRBD2. V gave up 4 bases and J gave up 1 base; unmatched junction bases: 7. Germline V gene lookup returns CDR1 KGHSH and CDR2 LQKENI. CDR3 length: 18 amino acids. Written as DNA, the CDR3 is TGTGCCAGCTCACGCCCGGGACTAGCGGGAGATGGCACAGATACGCAGTATTTT. Translated, it gives CASSRPGLAGDGTDTQYF.

This chain uses TRBV28 with TRBJ2-1, with D possibly called TRBD1 or TRBD2 (5 bases each). Germline V gene lookup returns CDR1 MDHEN and CDR2 SYDVKM. The CDR3 sequence is 14 residues long. V gave up 8 bases and J gave up 8 bases, with 19 bases separating them. The CDR3 DNA follows: TGTGCCAGCTATGGGACGGCCCCAGGGTATGAGCAGTTCTTC. Protein sequence: CASYGTAPGYEQFF.

Comments on this clone: Within the sample, other DNA sequences also encode this same CDR3. DNA for the CDR3: TGTGCCAGCAGTGAATTGGGCGCTCGGAATGAAAAACTGTTTTTT. Amino acids: CASSELGARNEKLFF. This sequence joins TRBV6-1 and TRBJ1-4; D is uncertain. Trimming pared 2 bases from V and 5 bases from J, leaving 12 bases between. The CDR3 extends over 15 amino acids. Germline V gene sequence: CDR1 MNHNS, CDR2 SASEGT.

The chain employs TRBV6-7 and TRBJ2-5; tentative D call: TRBD1 (5 bases). TRBV6-7 is assigned to the ORF class and has an uncertain function. CDR3 size: 13 residues. Deletions cut 8 bases from V and 1 base from J, with 11 bases between. CDR3 DNA sequence: TGTGCCAGCCAGGGCCGACTCCAAGAGACCCAGTACTTC. Encoded protein: CASQGRLQETQYF.

A few counts support this clone. The chain carries TRBV28 and TRBJ2-7, with TRBD1 matching over 7 bases. The ends lost 5 bases at V and 1 base at J; junction bases unmatched: 8. There are 15 residues in the CDR3. Germline loops: CDR1 MDHEN, CDR2 SYDVKM. In DNA, the CDR3 is TGTGCCAGCAGTCGGACAGGCAAAATATCCTACGAGCAGTACTTC. Translating gives CASSRTGKISYEQYF. Drawing the rest from reference TRBV28 and TRBJ2-7, the complete variable domain is DVKVTQSSRYLVKRTGEKVFLECVQDMDHENMFWYRQDPGLGLRLIYFSYDVKMKEKGDIPEGYSVSREKKERFSLILESASTNQTSMYLCASSRTGKISYEQYFGPGTRLTVT.

The genes are TRBV28 and TRBJ2-6, with D possibly matching TRBD1 (6 bases). CDR3 length: 17 residues. Trimming shortened V by 5 bases and J by 0 bases, and 14 bases separated the two germline ends. CDR1 is MDHEN, CDR2 SYDVKM, per germline. The CDR3 region is CASSLPGQISGANVLTF. The CDR3 region has the DNA TGTGCCAGCAGTCTCCCTGGACAGATCTCTGGGGCCAACGTCCTGACTTTC.

The rearrangement links TRBV30 to TRBJ2-5; D unclear. The CDR3 is made up of 12 amino acids. V was pared by 5 bases and J by 2 bases, with 9 bases between. Germline assignment: CDR1 GTSNPN and CDR2 SVGIG (reference sequence). CDR3 residues: CAWGAVQETQYF. The CDR3, as DNA: TGTGCCTGGGGTGCGGTACAAGAGACCCAGTACTTC.

The chain recombines TRBV15 with TRBJ2-1; unclear D gene. V lost 2 bases, J lost 4 bases, and 3 bases lay in between. There are 12 residues in the CDR3. The germline V gene encodes CDR1 LNHNV and CDR2 YYDKDF (reference sequence). The CDR3 is CATSRPYNEQFF. DNA of the CDR3: TGTGCCACCAGCAGACCTTACAATGAGCAGTTCTTC. The whole variable domain, filled in from reference TRBV15 and TRBJ2-1, reads DAMVIQNPRYQVTQFGKPVTLSCSQTLNHNVMYWYQQKSSQAPKLLFHYYDKDFNNEADTPDNFQSRRPNTSFCFLDIRSPGLGDTAMYLCATSRPYNEQFFGPGTRLTVL.

The chain combines TRBV7-9 with TRBJ2-7; D is ambiguous. V was trimmed by 5 bases and J by 3 bases, leaving 14 bases between them. The CDR3 spans 14 residues. Germline values: CDR1 SEHNR, CDR2 FQNEAQ (reference sequence). This chain's CDR3 is CASSPGTGIYEQYF. The CDR3 nucleotides read TGTGCCAGCAGCCCAGGTACGGGTATCTACGAGCAGTACTTC.

In this sample, this clone turned up once. The rearrangement joins TRBV7-2 to TRBJ2-5; no clear D gene. The J call may be in error: the DNA end matches TRBJ2-7 better. The germline V gene has CDR1 SGHTA and CDR2 FQGNSA. The CDR3 contains 14 residues. The CDR3 is CASSVGPRVNEQYF. DNA of the CDR3: TGTGCCAGCAGCGTAGGACCTCGGGTCAACGAGCAGTACTTC.

The V gene is TRBV28, the J gene TRBJ2-2, with 9 bases matching TRBD1. Germline trimming cut 6 bases from V and 4 bases from J; bases unmatched to any gene: 6. CDR1 is MDHEN, CDR2 SYDVKM, per germline. CDR3 size: 15 residues. CDR3 sequence: CASSWGQGVTGELFF. CDR3 in DNA: TGTGCCAGCAGCTGGGGACAGGGAGTCACCGGGGAGCTGTTTTTT.